These 17 T cell receptor beta chains came from one sample sequenced in a study of CD8 T cells in ankylosing spondylitis. Overall study results and limits: Blood from ankylosing spondylitis patients appeared to carry a characteristic eight-variant TCR beta motif.

Their antigen targets remain unknown. Using its own MiXCR run on the 5' RACE reads, TCRdb lists one record per CDR3 protein. The sample has 200,000 to 250,000 distinct CDR3 sequences, approximately 20% seen once. Sequenced: blood, either unsorted or a sorted T cell fraction (not recorded which). Source of these receptors: a male donor with ankylosing spondylitis.

The sample holds a few counts of this clonotype. CDR3 sequence (DNA): TGCAGTGCTTGGGACAGGGTAGACTATGGCTACACCTTC. Translation: CSAWDRVDYGYTF. The chain links TRBV20-1 to TRBJ1-2, with TRBD1 identical over 9 bases. The CDR3 extends over 13 amino acids. In germline, CDR1 is DFQATT, CDR2 SNEGSKA (reference sequence). The ends lost 5 bases at V and 3 bases at J; junction bases unmatched: 4.

This clonotype was seen ten or more times. The chain employs TRBV12-3 or TRBV12-4 and TRBJ2-7; 7 nucleotides line up with TRBD1. J gave up 3 bases and V 3 bases, and 2 bases lay outside the gene matches. The CDR3 covers 13 residues. The CDR3 here is CASSLGTDYEQYF. The CDR3 nucleotides are TGTGCCAGCAGTTTGGGGACAGACTACGAGCAGTACTTC.

This chain uses TRBV12-3 or TRBV12-4 with TRBJ2-1, with 13 bases that match TRBD2. V shed 1 base, J shed 9 bases, and the junction held 6 bases outside the gene matches. The CDR3 runs to 16 residues. The CDR3 region has the DNA TGTGCCAGCAGTTTAGGACTAGCGGGAGGTTTAAGTGAGCAGTTCTTC. Translating it yields CASSLGLAGGLSEQFF.

Many counts were recorded for this clonotype. The chain links TRBV6-4 to TRBJ2-2; 9 bases agree with TRBD2. CDR1 and CDR2 from the germline V gene are MRHNA and SNTAGT. The CDR3 covers 15 residues. After removal of 4 bases from V and 5 bases from J, the junction contained 5 bases not matched to a gene. The CDR3 here is CASSGSSGGTGELFF. The DNA for the CDR3 is TGTGCCAGCAGTGGCTCCAGCGGGGGGACCGGGGAGCTGTTTTTT.

This clonotype was recorded a few times. The rearrangement links TRBV25-1 to TRBJ2-3; 9 nucleotides line up with TRBD2. The length of the CDR3 is 16 residues. Trimming at V came to 1 base and at J to 3 bases, leaving 5 bases not matched to a gene. Germline loops: CDR1 MGHDK, CDR2 SYGVNS. Written as DNA, the CDR3 is TGTGCCAGCAGTGAATGGGAAACTAGCGGGACAGATACGCAGTATTTT. Its translation is CASSEWETSGTDTQYF.

This chain uses TRBV3-1 with TRBJ2-5; D is possibly TRBD1 (6 bases). Germline CDR1 and CDR2: LGHDT and YNNKEL (reference sequence). This CDR3 region has 13 residues. V lost 3 bases, J lost 5 bases, and 10 bases lay in between. Here the CDR3 DNA reads TGTGCCAGCAGCCAGGGGGCCGGGGAGACCCAGTACTTC. It is translated as CASSQGAGETQYF.

This chain links TRBV10-3 with TRBJ2-1; D is undetermined. This CDR3 contains 19 residues. From germline, CDR1 is ENHRY and CDR2 SYGVKD. V dropped 6 bases and J dropped 0 bases, with 24 bases sitting between them. The CDR3 loop reads CAISYPTSGRTSSYNEQFF. CDR3 nucleotide sequence: TGTGCCATCAGCTACCCAACGTCGGGTAGAACAAGCTCCTACAATGAGCAGTTCTTC.

This chain links TRBV6-5 with TRBJ2-2; a weak D match, TRBD2 (5 bases). The V end was cut by 4 bases, the J end by 6 bases, with 15 bases between. Per the germline V gene, CDR1 is MNHEY and CDR2 is SVGAGI. This CDR3 is 15 amino acids long. The CDR3, as DNA: TGTGCCAGCAGTTTAGGCCTAGCCAGTGCCGGGGAGCTGTTTTTT. Its translation is CASSLGLASAGELFF.

In its sample, this clonotype was seen a few times. V gene TRBV28 combines with J gene TRBJ2-7; D is possibly TRBD2 (6 bases). This CDR3 contains 14 residues. The V gene's germline CDR1 is MDHEN and CDR2 SYDVKM. V was shortened by 6 bases and J by 1 base, with 13 bases between the two germline ends. The CDR3 nucleotides are TGTGCCAGCAGATTTGCGGGGTCATCCTACGAGCAGTACTTC. As protein: CASRFAGSSYEQYF.

This chain connects TRBV7-9 to TRBJ1-2; D is possibly TRBD1 (6 bases). The CDR3 contains 17 residues. V dropped 3 bases and J dropped 8 bases, with 25 bases sitting between them. CDR1 and CDR2 from the germline V gene are SEHNR and FQNEAQ (reference sequence). The chain's CDR3 is CASSFLGRPLQGDGYTF. The CDR3 DNA reads as TGTGCCAGCAGCTTCCTGGGGAGGCCTTTACAGGGAGACGGCTACACCTTC.

This clonotype was observed a handful of times. V gene TRBV4-3 combines with J gene TRBJ2-1; 10 positions agree with TRBD2. Germline CDR1 LGHNA, CDR2 YSLEER. V gave up 3 bases and J gave up 2 bases; unmatched junction bases: 1. This CDR3 comprises 15 residues. CDR3 DNA: TGCGCCAGCAGCCACACTAGCGGGGCCTACAATGAGCAGTTCTTC. It specifies CASSHTSGAYNEQFF.

This clonotype turned up a few times. CDR3 in DNA: TGTGCCAGCAGCCCCCGGGACTTGGCCTACGAGCAGTACTTC. Translating it yields CASSPRDLAYEQYF. This sequence joins TRBV7-6 and TRBJ2-7; weak D call: TRBD2 (6 bases). CDR1 and CDR2 (germline): SGHVS, FNYEAQ. V gave up 5 bases and J gave up 2 bases, with 13 bases separating them. This CDR3 contains 14 residues.

This chain joins TRBV6-1 and TRBJ1-2, with unresolved D. Germline-derived CDR1 and CDR2 are MNHNS and SASEGT. This CDR3 has 13 amino acids. V shed 3 bases and J shed 8 bases, with 13 bases lying between them. The DNA of the CDR3 is TGTGCCAGCAGTGAGTTGTTCGAGTCCGGCTACACCTTC. This codes for CASSELFESGYTF.

The rearrangement links TRBV7-3 to TRBJ2-1; the D gene is possibly TRBD2 (5 bases). CDR1 is SGHTA and CDR2 is FQGTGA in the germline V gene. The CDR3 sequence is 15 residues long. The V and J ends lost 5 bases and 8 bases respectively, with 19 bases between them. The CDR3 nucleotides read TGTGCCAGCAGCCCCGGACTGGGGAGTAGGCATGAGCAGTTCTTC. Translating it yields CASSPGLGSRHEQFF.

The chain uses TRBV7-6 and TRBJ1-1; TRBD1 is a possible D gene (5 bases). The V and J ends lost 2 bases and 5 bases respectively, with 12 bases between them. From germline, CDR1 is SGHVS and CDR2 FNYEAQ. The CDR3 is 14 residues long. CDR3 DNA: TGTGCCAGCAGCTTATTAGGTCAGGGTACTGAAGCTTTCTTT. The encoded protein is CASSLLGQGTEAFF.

The gene calls are TRBV7-9 and TRBJ2-7; 7 bases line up with TRBD2. The length of the CDR3 is 16 residues. Germline-derived CDR1 and CDR2 are SEHNR and FQNEAQ (reference sequence). V was clipped by 5 bases and J by 5 bases; unmatched bases: 15. CDR3 sequence: CASSHNPTGGGDEQYF. CDR3 bases: TGTGCCAGCAGCCATAACCCAACGGGGGGAGGCGACGAGCAGTACTTC.

The chain uses TRBV5-6 and TRBJ1-1; D unresolved. The CDR3 is made up of 14 amino acids. Germline-derived CDR1 and CDR2 are SGHDT and YYEEEE. Trimming took 0 bases from V and 6 from J, leaving 12 bases between them. In DNA, the CDR3 is TGTGCCAGCAGCTTGGGTGTTACCGGGGCTGAAGCTTTCTTT. Protein sequence: CASSLGVTGAEAFF.